This passage covers 19 T cell receptor beta chains from one sample sequenced in a study of T cells after yellow fever vaccination. From the 5' RACE reads, TCRdb called clonotypes with MiXCR, one entry per CDR3 protein. The data show about 260,000 distinct CDR3 sequences, with approximately 13% seen just once and roughly 0.5% held by the top ten. Specimen: CD4+ T cells sorted from PBMCs, collected 45 days after the yellow fever booster vaccination. The receptors originated from a young man who received the YFV17D yellow fever vaccine.

This clonotype turned up a few times. The V gene is TRBV5-5, the J gene TRBJ2-3, with 8 bases identical to TRBD1. V trimming: 3 bases; J trimming: 3 bases; junction bases outside the gene matches: 6. Germline CDR1 SGHKS, CDR2 YYEKEE (reference sequence). The CDR3 spans 15 residues. The CDR3 DNA sequence: TGTGCCAGCAGCTACGACAGGGGCGGGACAGATACGCAGTATTTT. Protein product: CASSYDRGGTDTQYF. Full variable domain (outside the CDR3, taken from reference TRBV5-5 and TRBJ2-3): DAGVTQSPTHLIKTRGQQVTLRCSPISGHKSVSWYQQVLGQGPQFIFQYYEKEERGRGNFPDRFSARQFPNYSSELNVNALLLGDSALYLCASSYDRGGTDTQYFGPGTRLTVL.

CDR3 DNA sequence: TGTGCCAGCAGTTTATATAGTGGCGGGTCAACCTACGAGCAGTACTTC. This codes for CASSLYSGGSTYEQYF. The chain carries TRBV27 and TRBJ2-7; possible D gene TRBD2, 5 bases. This CDR3 is built from 16 residues. V lost 1 base to trimming and J lost 2 bases, with 15 bases between them. Germline V gene data show CDR1 as MNHEY and CDR2 as SMNVEV (reference sequence).

The sample holds a few counts of this clonotype. The chain employs TRBV5-1 and TRBJ2-1, with TRBD2 identical over 8 bases. Germline CDR1 and CDR2: SGHRS and YFSETQ. This CDR3 region has 15 residues. V shed 1 base and J 8 bases; nucleotides not matched to a gene: 8. The CDR3 DNA reads TGCGCCAGCAGCTTGAGATACGGGAGGGGCGATGAGCAGTTCTTC. This codes for CASSLRYGRGDEQFF.

The chain joins TRBV20-1 to TRBJ1-2, with unresolved D. CDR3 length: 13 amino acids. From germline, CDR1 is DFQATT and CDR2 SNEGSKA (reference sequence). V gave up 7 bases and J gave up 4 bases, with 16 bases separating them. The CDR3, as DNA: TGCAGTGAGACCCCGACCAGTTCCTATGGCTACACCTTC. Its translation is CSETPTSSYGYTF.

The rearrangement links TRBV5-1 to TRBJ2-1; 7 nucleotides match TRBD2. The V and J ends lost 5 bases and 8 bases, in that order; junction bases with no gene match: 10. The CDR3 has 14 amino acids. Germline CDR1 SGHRS, CDR2 YFSETQ. The CDR3 protein is CASSRGGSFDEQFF. The CDR3 nucleotides are TGCGCCAGCAGTCGGGGCGGGAGCTTCGATGAGCAGTTCTTC.

At least ten counts were recorded for this clonotype. The CDR3 here is CASSVQASSYNEQFF. CDR3 coding DNA: TGCGCCAGCAGTGTTCAGGCTAGCTCCTACAATGAGCAGTTCTTC. This chain uses TRBV10-2 with TRBJ2-1; D is ambiguous. CDR1 and CDR2 from the germline V gene are WSHSY and SAAADI. Trimming took 4 bases from V and 0 from J, leaving 10 bases between them. The CDR3 loop spans 15 amino acids.

This clonotype has a handful of counts. The chain couples TRBV28 to TRBJ2-3; D gene unclear. CDR3 length equals 13 residues. V was clipped by 6 bases and J by 0 bases, with 7 bases between them. CDR1 and CDR2 (germline): MDHEN, SYDVKM. The CDR3 DNA reads TGTGCCAGCAGGTTAAGCAGCACAGATACGCAGTATTTT. Amino acid sequence: CASRLSSTDTQYF.

This clonotype occurred a few times. The gene calls are TRBV7-2 and TRBJ1-2; D might be TRBD1 (6 bases). V was pared by 7 bases and J by 4 bases, with 16 bases between. The length of the CDR3 is 14 residues. Germline V gives CDR1 SGHTA, CDR2 FQGNSA. The CDR3 nucleotides read TGTGCCAGCACCAGAGAAGGACAGACCTATGGCTACACCTTC. Translated: CASTREGQTYGYTF.

This clonotype was observed many times. The V call is TRBV10-1, the J call TRBJ2-3, with 9 nucleotides matching TRBD1. The CDR3 is made up of 13 amino acids. The J segment lost 5 bases and the V segment lost 10 bases, leaving 7 bases of the junction unmatched. Germline CDR1 WNHNN, CDR2 SYGVQD (reference sequence). The CDR3 DNA is TGCGCCACGCAACAGGGGGCTATAGATACGCAGTATTTT. Amino acids: CATQQGAIDTQYF.

This clonotype was counted only a few times. The genes are TRBV5-1 and TRBJ2-2; D is undetermined. CDR1 and CDR2 (germline): SGHRS, YFSETQ. Trimming removed 5 bases at V and 7 bases at J, with 9 bases between. There are 12 residues in the CDR3. The CDR3 reads CASRFDYGELFF. CDR3 DNA sequence: TGCGCCAGCAGGTTCGATTACGGGGAGCTGTTTTTT.

The V and J genes are TRBV12-3 or TRBV12-4 and TRBJ2-2; D perhaps matches TRBD2 (6 bases). The CDR3 runs to 12 residues. Trimming left V 10 bases short and J 6 bases short, with 12 bases between. The CDR3 DNA reads as TGTGCCACCAGACTAGATCCCGGGGAGCTGTTTTTT. Translated: CATRLDPGELFF.

There are a few counts of this clonotype. J is TRBJ2-7 and V is TRBV5-1; D is uncertain. There are 15 residues in the CDR3. Trimming pared 0 bases from V and 1 base from J, leaving 11 bases between. CDR1 is SGHRS and CDR2 is YFSETQ in the germline V gene. The CDR3 loop reads CASSLAGPQSYEQYF. The CDR3 nucleotides are TGCGCCAGCAGCTTGGCCGGACCGCAATCCTACGAGCAGTACTTC.

The chain uses TRBV5-1 and TRBJ2-5, with a weak D call TRBD1 (5 bases). CDR3 length: 13 amino acids. Trimming stripped 8 bases from V and 2 bases from J, with 13 bases between. In germline, CDR1 is SGHRS, CDR2 YFSETQ. CDR3 sequence reads: CASQGREQETQYF. In nucleotides, the CDR3 is TGCGCCAGTCAGGGAAGGGAACAAGAGACCCAGTACTTC.

The chain combines TRBV20-1 with TRBJ1-6, with a possible D match to TRBD1 (5 bases). Trimming took off 6 bases at V and 9 bases at J, with 15 bases between the two ends. Per germline, CDR1 DFQATT and CDR2 SNEGSKA (reference sequence). The CDR3 totals 13 residues. Written as DNA, the CDR3 is TGCAGTGCCTCGGACACTATTGTTTCACCCCTCCACTTT. This sequence encodes CSASDTIVSPLHF.

This clonotype was seen ten or more times. This sequence joins TRBV7-2 and TRBJ2-1; possible D gene TRBD2, 7 bases. The CDR3 runs 15 residues. CDR1 is SGHTA and CDR2 is FQGNSA in the germline V gene. Trimming left V 4 bases short and J 3 bases short, with 13 bases between. CDR3: CASSYGGANYNEQFF. Written as DNA, the CDR3 is TGTGCCAGCAGCTATGGGGGGGCAAACTACAATGAGCAGTTCTTC.

In its sample, this clonotype was seen a few times. The chain has TRBV7-2 and TRBJ2-7; possibly TRBD1 or TRBD2 for D (5 bases each). This CDR3 comprises 13 residues. The ends were cut back, 4 bases at V and 6 bases at J, with 13 bases in the middle. CDR1 and CDR2 (germline): SGHTA, FQGNSA. Written as DNA, the CDR3 is TGTGCCAGCAGCTCAAGCCCAGGGACCGAGCAGTACTTC. Translation: CASSSSPGTEQYF.

The sample holds many counts of this clonotype. The chain carries TRBV5-1 and TRBJ2-7; 7 positions agree with TRBD1. Losses at the gene ends were 4 bases for V and 5 bases for J; bases not matched to a gene: 12. Germline V CDR1 and CDR2: SGHRS, YFSETQ. The CDR3 loop spans 15 amino acids. As DNA, the CDR3 is TGCGCCAGCAGCGCACAGGGGCAGGTGGATCACGAGCAGTACTTC. Translated, it gives CASSAQGQVDHEQYF.

V is TRBV7-3 and J is TRBJ1-5, with D possibly TRBD1 on 5 matching bases. The V and J ends lost 4 bases and 3 bases respectively, with 7 bases between them. Germline CDR1 SGHTA, CDR2 FQGTGA. This CDR3 comprises 13 residues. The CDR3 loop reads CASSSGPNQPQHF. The CDR3 DNA is TGTGCCAGCAGCTCGGGGCCCAATCAGCCCCAGCATTTT.

The chain combines TRBV11-2 with TRBJ2-3; D is perhaps TRBD2 (6 bases). CDR3 length: 15 amino acids. Germline-derived CDR1 and CDR2 are SGHAT and FQNNGV. The V gene lost 2 bases and the J gene lost 3 bases, with 12 bases spanning the gap. CDR3 coding DNA: TGTGCCAGCAGCTTAAGACTAGTGGTAACAGATACGCAGTATTTT. The encoded protein is CASSLRLVVTDTQYF.